This TCR beta chain comes out of a study of blood T cell repertoires in COVID-19. On the study more broadly: Specimens from acute and convalescent COVID-19 originated in the United States, Italy and Spain. From T cells, B-cell-depleted T cells, or PBMCs came the material, which was cDNA or gDNA.

The table lists this clone with a count of one. The same CDR3 also results from other DNA sequences found in this sample. In the original workflow: Estimates of nucleated cell counts were drawn from the amplification of reference gene primers. TCRdb keeps only in-frame clones here, not all; method: immunoSEQ multiplex PCR. V, J and clone size derive from that table, while D and trimming were established from the DNA sequence. The sample carries approximately 69,000 clones, 70% to 75% recorded once. The V end lost 0 bases, the J end lost 6 bases, and 6 bases lay between the germline ends. Per germline, CDR1 SGDLS and CDR2 YYNGEE. The CDR3 consists of 13 residues.

This clonotype was sampled from a man aged 55-75 years with acute or convalescent COVID-19. What was sequenced was peripheral blood. The V gene is TRBV9, the J gene TRBJ2-2; D is unclear. The CDR3 bases are TGTGCCAGCAGCGTAGATCTCTCCGGGGAGCTGTTTTTT. It is translated as CASSVDLSGELFF.